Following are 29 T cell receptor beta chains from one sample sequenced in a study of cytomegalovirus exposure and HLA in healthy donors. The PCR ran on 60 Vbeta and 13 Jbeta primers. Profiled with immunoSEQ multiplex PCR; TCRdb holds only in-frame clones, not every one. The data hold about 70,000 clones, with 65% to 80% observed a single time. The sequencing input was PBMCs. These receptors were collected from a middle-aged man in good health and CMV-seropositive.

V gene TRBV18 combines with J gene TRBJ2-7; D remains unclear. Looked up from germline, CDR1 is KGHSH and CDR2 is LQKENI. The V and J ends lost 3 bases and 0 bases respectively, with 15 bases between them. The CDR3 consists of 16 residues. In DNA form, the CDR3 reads TGTGCCAGCTCACCGAGGCAGCTTGTAACCTCCTACGAGCAGTACTTC. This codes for CASSPRQLVTSYEQYF.

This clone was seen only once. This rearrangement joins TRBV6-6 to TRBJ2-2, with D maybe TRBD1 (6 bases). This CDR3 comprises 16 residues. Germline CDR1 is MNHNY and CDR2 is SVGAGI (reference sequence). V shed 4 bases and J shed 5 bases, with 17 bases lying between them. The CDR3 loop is CASSLPIWGRTGELFF. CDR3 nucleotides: TGTGCCAGCAGTTTACCCATTTGGGGGCGGACCGGGGAGCTGTTTTTT.

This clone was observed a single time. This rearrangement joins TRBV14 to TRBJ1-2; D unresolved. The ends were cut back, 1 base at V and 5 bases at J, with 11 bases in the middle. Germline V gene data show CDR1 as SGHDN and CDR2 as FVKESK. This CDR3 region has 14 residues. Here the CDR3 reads CASSQVGGPYGYTF. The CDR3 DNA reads TGTGCCAGCAGCCAAGTAGGAGGTCCATATGGCTACACCTTC.

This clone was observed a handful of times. The CDR3 nucleotides are TGCGCCAGCAGCTTGGGACAGGGAGAAACTGAAGCTTTCTTT. As protein: CASSLGQGETEAFF. The rearrangement uses TRBV5-1 and TRBJ1-1; TRBD1 agrees at 7 bases. The CDR3 extends over 14 amino acids. V trimming: 0 bases; J trimming: 5 bases; junction bases outside the gene matches: 4. Germline V CDR1 and CDR2: SGHRS, YFSETQ. The variable domain in full, completed from reference TRBV5-1 and TRBJ1-1, reads KAGVTQTPRYLIKTRGQQVTLSCSPISGHRSVSWYQQTPGQGLQFLFEYFSETQRNKGNFPGRFSGRQFSNSRSEMNVSTLELGDSALYLCASSLGQGETEAFFGQGTRLTVV.

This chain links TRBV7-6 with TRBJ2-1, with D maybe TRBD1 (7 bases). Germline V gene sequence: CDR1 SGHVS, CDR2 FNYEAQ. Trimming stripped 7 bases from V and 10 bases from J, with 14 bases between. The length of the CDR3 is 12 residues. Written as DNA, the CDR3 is TGTGCCAGCACTCCAGGGGGGAGCGAGCAGTTCTTC. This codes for CASTPGGSEQFF.

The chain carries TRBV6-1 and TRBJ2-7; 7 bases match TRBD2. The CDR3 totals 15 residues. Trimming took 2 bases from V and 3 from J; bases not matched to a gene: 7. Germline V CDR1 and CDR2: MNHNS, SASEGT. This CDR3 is CASSEIAGVVYEQYF. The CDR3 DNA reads TGTGCCAGCAGTGAAATCGCGGGAGTAGTCTACGAGCAGTACTTC.

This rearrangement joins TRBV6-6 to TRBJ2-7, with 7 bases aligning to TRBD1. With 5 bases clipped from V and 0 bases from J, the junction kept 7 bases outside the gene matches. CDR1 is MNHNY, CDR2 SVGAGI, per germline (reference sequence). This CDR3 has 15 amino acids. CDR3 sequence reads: CASSPPRDSSYEQYF. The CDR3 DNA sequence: TGTGCCAGCAGTCCGCCCAGGGACAGCTCCTACGAGCAGTACTTC.

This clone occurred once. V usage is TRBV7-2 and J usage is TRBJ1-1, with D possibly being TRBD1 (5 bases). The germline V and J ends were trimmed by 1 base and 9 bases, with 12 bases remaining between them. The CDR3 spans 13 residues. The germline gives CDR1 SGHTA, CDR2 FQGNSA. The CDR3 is CASSLGQGRKAFF. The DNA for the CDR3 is TGTGCCAGCAGCTTAGGTCAGGGTCGAAAAGCTTTCTTT.

The CDR3 loop reads CASTMQQGSYEQYF. The CDR3 nucleotides are TGTGCCAGCACCATGCAACAGGGGTCCTACGAGCAGTACTTC. The chain employs TRBV7-6 and TRBJ2-7; TRBD1 matches at 7 bases. V lost 7 bases, J lost 1 base, and 7 bases stayed unmatched. The CDR3 consists of 14 residues. Germline V CDR1 and CDR2: SGHVS, FNYEAQ.

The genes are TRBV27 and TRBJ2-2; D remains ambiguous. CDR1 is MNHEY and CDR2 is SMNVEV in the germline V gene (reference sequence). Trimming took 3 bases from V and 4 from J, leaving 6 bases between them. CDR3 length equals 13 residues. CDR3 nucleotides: TGTGCCAGCAGTTTGTCCGGCACCGGGGAGCTGTTTTTT. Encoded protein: CASSLSGTGELFF.

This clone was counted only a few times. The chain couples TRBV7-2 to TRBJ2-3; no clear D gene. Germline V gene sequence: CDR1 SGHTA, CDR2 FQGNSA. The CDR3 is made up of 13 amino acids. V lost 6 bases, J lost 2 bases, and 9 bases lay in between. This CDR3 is CASRWYTTDTQYF. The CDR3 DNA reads TGTGCCAGCAGATGGTACACCACAGATACGCAGTATTTT.

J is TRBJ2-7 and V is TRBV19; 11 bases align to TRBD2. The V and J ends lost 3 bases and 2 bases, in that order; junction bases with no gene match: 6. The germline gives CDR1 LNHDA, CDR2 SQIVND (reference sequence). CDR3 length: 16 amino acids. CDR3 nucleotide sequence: TGTGCCAGTAGTATCCTATTAGCGGGAGGGACCTACGAGCAGTACTTC. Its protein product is CASSILLAGGTYEQYF.

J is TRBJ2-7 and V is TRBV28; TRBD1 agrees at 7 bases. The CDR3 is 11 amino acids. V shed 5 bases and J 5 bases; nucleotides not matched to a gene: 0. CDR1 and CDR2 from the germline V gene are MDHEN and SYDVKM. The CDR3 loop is CASSTGDEQYF. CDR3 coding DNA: TGTGCCAGCAGTACAGGGGACGAGCAGTACTTC.

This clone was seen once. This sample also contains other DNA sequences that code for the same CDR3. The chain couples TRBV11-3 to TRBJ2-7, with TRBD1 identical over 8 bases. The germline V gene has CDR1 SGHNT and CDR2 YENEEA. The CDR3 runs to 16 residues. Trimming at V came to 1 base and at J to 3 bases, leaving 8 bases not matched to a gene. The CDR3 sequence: CASSLGAGQELYEQYF. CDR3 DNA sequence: TGTGCCAGCAGCTTAGGCGCGGGACAGGAGCTCTACGAGCAGTACTTC.

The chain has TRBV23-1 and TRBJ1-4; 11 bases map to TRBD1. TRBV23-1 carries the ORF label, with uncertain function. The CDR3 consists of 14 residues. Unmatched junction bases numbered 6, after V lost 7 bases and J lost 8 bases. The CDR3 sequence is CASTWDRGKEKLFF. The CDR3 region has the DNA TGCGCCAGCACCTGGGACAGGGGGAAGGAAAAACTGTTTTTT.

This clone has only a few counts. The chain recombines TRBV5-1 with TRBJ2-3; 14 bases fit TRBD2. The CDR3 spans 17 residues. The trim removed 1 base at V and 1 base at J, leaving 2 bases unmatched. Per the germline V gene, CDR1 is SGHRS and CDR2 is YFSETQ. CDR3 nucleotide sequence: TGCGCCAGCAGCTTGTCGGGACTAGCGGGGGGCACAGATACGCAGTATTTT. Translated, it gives CASSLSGLAGGTDTQYF.

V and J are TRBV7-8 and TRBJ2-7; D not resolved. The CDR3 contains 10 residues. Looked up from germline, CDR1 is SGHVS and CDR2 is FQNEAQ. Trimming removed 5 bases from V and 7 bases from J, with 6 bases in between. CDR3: CASSPLEQYF. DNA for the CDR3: TGTGCCAGCAGCCCCTTGGAGCAGTACTTC.

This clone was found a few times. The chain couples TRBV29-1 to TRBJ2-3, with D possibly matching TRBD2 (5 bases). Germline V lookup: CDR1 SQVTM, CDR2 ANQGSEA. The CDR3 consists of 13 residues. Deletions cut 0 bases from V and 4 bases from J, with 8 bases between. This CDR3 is CSVEDLAADTQYF. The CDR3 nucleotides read TGCAGCGTTGAAGATCTAGCAGCAGATACGCAGTATTTT.

CDR3 in amino acids: CATSRKRTGKETQYF. The DNA of the CDR3 is TGTGCCACCAGCAGAAAACGGACAGGGAAAGAGACCCAGTACTTC. The V gene is TRBV15, the J gene TRBJ2-5; the match to TRBD1 covers 8 bases. The germline CDR1 and CDR2 sequences are LNHNV and YYDKDF (reference sequence). V lost 2 bases, J lost 3 bases, and 5 bases stayed unmatched. The CDR3 consists of 15 residues.

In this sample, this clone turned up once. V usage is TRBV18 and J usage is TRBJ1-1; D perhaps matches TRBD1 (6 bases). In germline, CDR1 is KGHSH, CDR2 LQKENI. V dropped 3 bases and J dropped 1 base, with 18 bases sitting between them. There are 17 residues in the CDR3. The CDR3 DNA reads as TGTGCCAGCTCACCTCTAGACCACCGGGACAAGAACACTGAAGCTTTCTTT. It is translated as CASSPLDHRDKNTEAFF.

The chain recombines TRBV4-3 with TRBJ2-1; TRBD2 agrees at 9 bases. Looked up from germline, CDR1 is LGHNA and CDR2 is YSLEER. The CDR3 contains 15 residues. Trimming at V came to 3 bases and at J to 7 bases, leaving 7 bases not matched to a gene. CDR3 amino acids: CASSQVAGVGNEQFF. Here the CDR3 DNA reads TGCGCCAGCAGCCAGGTAGCGGGAGTAGGGAATGAGCAGTTCTTC.

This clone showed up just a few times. The CDR3 is CASSLVLAGGPSEQYF. CDR3 sequence (DNA): TGTGCCAGCAGCTTAGTATTAGCGGGAGGGCCGTCCGAGCAGTACTTC. The chain recombines TRBV7-8 with TRBJ2-7; TRBD2 aligns across 11 bases. The CDR3 runs to 16 residues. Germline CDR1 and CDR2: SGHVS and FQNEAQ. Trimming took 1 base from V and 6 from J; bases not matched to a gene: 8.

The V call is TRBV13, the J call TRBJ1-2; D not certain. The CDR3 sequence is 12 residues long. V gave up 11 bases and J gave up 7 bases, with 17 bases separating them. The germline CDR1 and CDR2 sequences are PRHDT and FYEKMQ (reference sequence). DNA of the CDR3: TGTGCCGGCCACCTTCGAGGTTTTGGCTACACCTTC. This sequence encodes CAGHLRGFGYTF.

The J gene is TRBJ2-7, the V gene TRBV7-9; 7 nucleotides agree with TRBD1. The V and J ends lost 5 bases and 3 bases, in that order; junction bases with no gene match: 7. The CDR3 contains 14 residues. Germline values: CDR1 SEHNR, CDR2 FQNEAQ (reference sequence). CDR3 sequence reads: CASSPRQGGYEQYF. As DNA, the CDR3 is TGTGCCAGCAGCCCGCGACAGGGCGGCTACGAGCAGTACTTC. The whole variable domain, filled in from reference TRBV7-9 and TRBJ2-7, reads DTGVSQNPRHKITKRGQNVTFRCDPISEHNRLYWYRQTLGQGPEFLTYFQNEAQLEKSRLLSDRFSAERPKGSFSTLEIQRTEQGDSAMYLCASSPRQGGYEQYFGPGTRLTVT.

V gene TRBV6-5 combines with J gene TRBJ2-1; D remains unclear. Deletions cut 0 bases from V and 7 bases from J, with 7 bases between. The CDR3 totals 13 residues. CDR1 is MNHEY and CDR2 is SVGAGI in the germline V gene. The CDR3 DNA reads TGTGCCAGCAGTTACTCGTTCAGGAATGAGCAGTTCTTC. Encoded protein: CASSYSFRNEQFF.

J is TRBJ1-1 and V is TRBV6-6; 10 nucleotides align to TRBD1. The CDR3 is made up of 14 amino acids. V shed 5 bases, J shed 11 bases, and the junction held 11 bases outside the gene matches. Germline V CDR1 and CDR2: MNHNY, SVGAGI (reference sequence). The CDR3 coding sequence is TGTGCCAGCAGTGGGACAGGGGAAGGGTTCCTGGCTTTCTTT. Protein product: CASSGTGEGFLAFF.

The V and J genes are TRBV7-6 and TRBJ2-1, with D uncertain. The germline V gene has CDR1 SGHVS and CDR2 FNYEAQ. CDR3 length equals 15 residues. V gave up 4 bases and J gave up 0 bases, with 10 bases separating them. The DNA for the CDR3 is TGTGCCAGCAGCTCGGAGCTGGGCTCCTACAATGAGCAGTTCTTC. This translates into CASSSELGSYNEQFF. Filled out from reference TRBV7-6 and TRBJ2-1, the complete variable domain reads GAGVSQSPRYKVTKRGQDVALRCDPISGHVSLYWYRQALGQGPEFLTYFNYEAQQDKSGLPNDRFSAERPEGSISTLTIQRTEQRDSAMYRCASSSELGSYNEQFFGPGTRLTVL.

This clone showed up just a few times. CDR3 in amino acids: CASSSDSQETQYF. DNA for the CDR3: TGCGCCAGCAGTTCCGACAGCCAAGAGACCCAGTACTTC. This chain links TRBV10-1 with TRBJ2-5, with D possibly TRBD1 on 5 matching bases. Trimming cost V 5 bases and J 1 base, with 8 bases left between them. The length of the CDR3 is 13 residues. Germline V gene sequence: CDR1 WNHNN, CDR2 SYGVQD (reference sequence).

This CDR3 is CASSHNKGANVLTF. CDR3 in DNA: TGTGCCAGCAGTCACAATAAGGGGGCCAACGTCCTGACTTTC. V is TRBV27 and J is TRBJ2-6; D ambiguous. V lost 5 bases to trimming and J lost 4 bases, with 9 bases between them. CDR1 and CDR2 from the germline V gene are MNHEY and SMNVEV (reference sequence). CDR3 length: 14 residues. Based on the CDR3 plus reference TRBV27 and TRBJ2-6, the full variable domain is EAQVTQNPRYLITVTGKKLTVTCSQNMNHEYMSWYRQDPGLGLRQIYYSMNVEVTDKGDVPEGYKVSRKEKRNFPLILESPSPNQTSLYFCASSHNKGANVLTFGAGSRLTVL.